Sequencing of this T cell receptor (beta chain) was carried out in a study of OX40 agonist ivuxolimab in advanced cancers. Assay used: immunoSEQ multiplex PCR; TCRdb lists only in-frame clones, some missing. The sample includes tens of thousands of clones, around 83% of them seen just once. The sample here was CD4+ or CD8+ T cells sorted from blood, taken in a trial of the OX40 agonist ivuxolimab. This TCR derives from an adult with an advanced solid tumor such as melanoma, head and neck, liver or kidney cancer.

CDR3 DNA: TGTGCCAGCAGCACTAACAGGGTCACCGGGGAGCTGTTTTTT. Protein: CASSTNRVTGELFF. This chain joins TRBV7-9 and TRBJ2-2, with TRBD1 as a possible D gene (6 bases). Germline loops: CDR1 SEHNR, CDR2 FQNEAQ (reference sequence). V was clipped by 5 bases and J by 4 bases, with 11 bases between them. The CDR3 runs 14 residues.